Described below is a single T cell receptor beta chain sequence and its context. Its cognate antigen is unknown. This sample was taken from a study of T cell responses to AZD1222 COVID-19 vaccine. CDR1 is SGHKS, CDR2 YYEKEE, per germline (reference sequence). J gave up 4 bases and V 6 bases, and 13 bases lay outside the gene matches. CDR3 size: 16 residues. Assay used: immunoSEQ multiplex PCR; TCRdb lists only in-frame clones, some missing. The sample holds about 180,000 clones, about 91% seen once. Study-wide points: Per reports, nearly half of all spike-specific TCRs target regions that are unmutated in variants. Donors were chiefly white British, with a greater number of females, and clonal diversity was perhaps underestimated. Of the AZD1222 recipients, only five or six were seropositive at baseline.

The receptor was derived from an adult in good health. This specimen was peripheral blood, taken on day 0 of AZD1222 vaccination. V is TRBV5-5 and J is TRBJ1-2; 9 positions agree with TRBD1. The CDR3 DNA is TGTGCCAGCATCCCTGGGGAGGGACAGGGTTCCTATGGCTACACCTTC. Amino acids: CASIPGEGQGSYGYTF.